The 32 T cell receptor beta chains given below trace back to one sample, sequenced in a study of neoadjuvant nivolumab and ipilimumab in lung cancer. Sequenced by immunoSEQ multiplex PCR; TCRdb stores in-frame clones only, minus some. This table holds under 5,500 clones, around three quarters found once. The specimen comprised normal lung tissue adjacent to the tumor, sampled after neoadjuvant nivolumab, alone or with ipilimumab, at or shortly before surgery. The receptors were gathered from an adult with non-small cell lung cancer. Some clones in this sample may be carry-over from other donors' samples.

This chain joins TRBV29-1 and TRBJ1-2; 9 bases map to TRBD1. Germline V gene lookup returns CDR1 SQVTM and CDR2 ANQGSEA. V lost 7 bases, J lost 8 bases, and 11 bases stayed unmatched. The CDR3 runs 13 residues. The DNA of the CDR3 is TGCAGCGCAACCACCGGGACAGGGACCGGCTACACCTTC. It is translated as CSATTGTGTGYTF.

The chain recombines TRBV18 with TRBJ2-7; a weak D match, TRBD2 (6 bases). This CDR3 has 13 residues. Trimming took 6 bases from V and 3 from J, leaving 12 bases between them. Germline CDR1 and CDR2: KGHSH and LQKENI. CDR3 amino acids: CASSLADYYEQYF. The CDR3 DNA follows: TGTGCCAGCTCTTTAGCGGACTACTACGAGCAGTACTTC.

This clone was seen only once. The CDR3 DNA is TGTGCCAGCAGCTTAGGGGTCGGGACCTTCACAGATACGCAGTATTTT. Translated, it gives CASSLGVGTFTDTQYF. The chain is built from TRBV7-9 and TRBJ2-3; D assignment may be TRBD1 or TRBD2 (5 bases each). V was trimmed by 1 base and J by 2 bases, leaving 13 bases between them. The CDR3 is 16 residues long. Germline V gene sequence: CDR1 SEHNR, CDR2 FQNEAQ (reference sequence).

The gene calls are TRBV5-1 and TRBJ2-7; D not certain. Germline-derived CDR1 and CDR2 are SGHRS and YFSETQ. Trimming stripped 0 bases from V and 1 base from J, with 11 bases between. This CDR3 contains 15 residues. The CDR3: CASSLAGQISYEQYF. As DNA, the CDR3 is TGCGCCAGCAGCTTGGCCGGGCAGATTTCCTACGAGCAGTACTTC.

This sequence joins TRBV5-6 and TRBJ2-7; 11 bases agree with TRBD2. V shed 3 bases and J 4 bases; nucleotides not matched to a gene: 9. The CDR3 has 16 amino acids. Germline CDR1 SGHDT, CDR2 YYEEEE. The DNA of the CDR3 is TGTGCCAGCAGCTCCCTTAGCGGGAGGGCCTGGTACGAGCAGTACTTC. Protein sequence: CASSSLSGRAWYEQYF. Looking up the rest from reference TRBV5-6 and TRBJ2-7 gives the full variable domain: DAGVTQSPTHLIKTRGQQVTLRCSPKSGHDTVSWYQQALGQGPQFIFQYYEEEERQRGNFPDRFSGHQFPNYSSELNVNALLLGDSALYLCASSSLSGRAWYEQYFGPGTRLTVT.

CDR3 nucleotide sequence: TGTGCCAGCAGCTTTGGGCCTAGACTAGAAGAAAACACCGGGGAGCTGTTTTTT. This gives the protein CASSFGPRLEENTGELFF. This sequence joins TRBV7-9 and TRBJ2-2, with D possibly being TRBD2 (6 bases). CDR1 and CDR2 (germline): SEHNR, FQNEAQ (reference sequence). Trimming pared 3 bases from V and 2 bases from J, leaving 19 bases between. This CDR3 has 18 residues.

The rearrangement uses TRBV2 and TRBJ1-5; D unclear. The germline gives CDR1 SNHLY, CDR2 FYNNEI. The CDR3 is 12 residues long. Trimming left V 7 bases short and J 3 bases short, with 7 bases between. The CDR3, as DNA: TGTGCCAGCAACAGAGACAATCAGCCCCAGCATTTT. Translated: CASNRDNQPQHF.

J is TRBJ2-7 and V is TRBV4-3; D may be TRBD2 (6 bases). With 5 bases removed from V and 7 bases from J, the gap between germline ends came to 24 bases. The CDR3 length is 16 residues. CDR1 is LGHNA and CDR2 is YSLEER in the germline V gene. This CDR3 reads CASSLAPGGNTREQYF. The DNA of the CDR3 is TGCGCCAGCAGCTTAGCACCCGGGGGAAACACTCGGGAGCAGTACTTC.

The V gene is TRBV5-4, the J gene TRBJ1-5; TRBD1 matches 7 bases. V shed 4 bases, J shed 2 bases, and the junction held 3 bases outside the gene matches. The CDR3 is made up of 14 amino acids. CDR1 and CDR2 (germline): SGHNT, YYREEE (reference sequence). This CDR3 reads CASSQGQGNQPQHF. The DNA of the CDR3 is TGTGCCAGCAGCCAAGGACAGGGCAATCAGCCCCAGCATTTT.

The rearrangement uses TRBV2 and TRBJ1-1, with no clear D. Germline lookup yields CDR1 SNHLY and CDR2 FYNNEI. The CDR3 spans 14 residues. V gave up 2 bases and J gave up 0 bases, with 7 bases separating them. Written as DNA, the CDR3 is TGTGCCAGCAGTGAACTCGGCGTGAACACTGAAGCTTTCTTT. Encoded protein: CASSELGVNTEAFF.

The table lists this clone with a count of one. This chain connects TRBV7-2 to TRBJ2-7; 12 nucleotides agree with TRBD2. Germline V gives CDR1 SGHTA, CDR2 FQGNSA. This CDR3 comprises 17 residues. Unmatched junction bases numbered 13, after V lost 1 base and J lost 9 bases. CDR3 region: CASSLVPGLAGPDGQYF. The CDR3 DNA follows: TGTGCCAGCAGCTTAGTCCCGGGACTAGCGGGCCCTGATGGGCAGTACTTC.

In its sample, this clone was seen a few times. V is TRBV7-9 and J is TRBJ2-3, with D possibly TRBD2 on 5 matching bases. V was shortened by 1 base and J by 6 bases, with 11 bases between the two germline ends. Germline V gene lookup returns CDR1 SEHNR and CDR2 FQNEAQ (reference sequence). The CDR3 totals 14 residues. This chain's CDR3 is CASSLGATGDTQYF. In DNA, the CDR3 is TGTGCCAGCAGCTTAGGGGCGACGGGGGATACGCAGTATTTT.

This clone was observed a single time. This chain links TRBV5-1 with TRBJ1-2; 10 nucleotides match TRBD1. CDR3 size: 15 residues. The trim removed 4 bases at V and 2 bases at J, leaving 5 bases unmatched. Germline V gene data show CDR1 as SGHRS and CDR2 as YFSETQ. CDR3: CASSRDRGSNYGYTF. CDR3 sequence (DNA): TGCGCCAGCAGCCGGGACAGGGGATCAAACTATGGCTACACCTTC.

This clone was found once. The chain has TRBV5-4 and TRBJ2-6; 10 bases align to TRBD1. The germline V gene encodes CDR1 SGHNT and CDR2 YYREEE (reference sequence). Trimming at V came to 4 bases and at J to 3 bases, leaving 4 bases not matched to a gene. The CDR3 is 16 residues long. CDR3 nucleotide sequence: TGTGCCAGCAGCCGGGACAGGGGTTTTGGGGCCAACGTCCTGACTTTC. Translation gives CASSRDRGFGANVLTF.

The table lists this clone with a count of one. The V call is TRBV15, the J call TRBJ2-6, with D hard to call. V lost 0 bases and J lost 0, with 9 bases in between. The length of the CDR3 is 17 residues. CDR1 is LNHNV, CDR2 YYDKDF, per germline (reference sequence). The CDR3 is CATSRDASYSGANVLTF. DNA for the CDR3: TGTGCCACCAGCAGAGATGCTAGTTACTCTGGGGCCAACGTCCTGACTTTC. Full variable domain (outside the CDR3, taken from reference TRBV15 and TRBJ2-6): DAMVIQNPRYQVTQFGKPVTLSCSQTLNHNVMYWYQQKSSQAPKLLFHYYDKDFNNEADTPDNFQSRRPNTSFCFLDIRSPGLGDTAMYLCATSRDASYSGANVLTFGAGSRLTVL.

The genes are TRBV19 and TRBJ1-5; 9 positions agree with TRBD1. The germline gives CDR1 LNHDA, CDR2 SQIVND (reference sequence). The ends lost 4 bases at V and 0 bases at J; junction bases unmatched: 4. The CDR3 runs to 16 residues. The CDR3 DNA sequence: TGTGCCAGTAGTACTGGGACAGGGAGTAGCAATCAGCCCCAGCATTTT. It yields the protein CASSTGTGSSNQPQHF.

V gene TRBV6-6 combines with J gene TRBJ2-7; 9 bases agree with TRBD1. The CDR3 is 15 amino acids. From germline, CDR1 is MNHNY and CDR2 SVGAGI (reference sequence). The V gene end was trimmed by 5 bases and the J gene end by 11 bases; junction bases not matched to a gene: 16. The CDR3 DNA sequence: TGTGCCAGCAGTCACCCGGGACAGGGCAACCCAAGGGAGTACTTC. Its translation: CASSHPGQGNPREYF.

The rearrangement uses TRBV2 and TRBJ2-1, with D uncertain. Germline V lookup: CDR1 SNHLY, CDR2 FYNNEI. This CDR3 has 11 residues. The V gene lost 2 bases and the J gene lost 13 bases, with 9 bases spanning the gap. The DNA for the CDR3 is TGTGCCAGCAGTGAAACGTGGGATCAGTTCTTC. Its protein is CASSETWDQFF.

The V and J genes are TRBV5-4 and TRBJ2-6, with 11 bases fitting TRBD1. Germline V gene lookup returns CDR1 SGHNT and CDR2 YYREEE (reference sequence). V shed 5 bases, J shed 0 bases, and the junction held 4 bases outside the gene matches. CDR3 length: 17 amino acids. The CDR3: CASSGGQGASGANVLTF. The CDR3, as DNA: TGTGCCAGCAGTGGAGGACAGGGGGCCTCTGGGGCCAACGTCCTGACTTTC.

The V call is TRBV19, the J call TRBJ2-1, with 9 bases aligning to TRBD2. The CDR3 runs 15 residues. The ends lost 3 bases at V and 3 bases at J; junction bases unmatched: 3. Per the germline V gene, CDR1 is LNHDA and CDR2 is SQIVND (reference sequence). The CDR3 nucleotides are TGTGCCAGTAGTATGACTAGCGGCAACTACAATGAGCAGTTCTTC. Translation gives CASSMTSGNYNEQFF.

The rearrangement joins TRBV5-1 to TRBJ2-1; tentatively, D is TRBD2 (5 bases). V was shortened by 4 bases and J by 0 bases, with 11 bases between the two germline ends. Germline-derived CDR1 and CDR2 are SGHRS and YFSETQ. The CDR3 has 15 amino acids. The CDR3 is CASSKSSSSYNEQFF. Written as DNA, the CDR3 is TGCGCCAGCAGCAAGTCTAGCAGCTCCTACAATGAGCAGTTCTTC.

The V and J genes are TRBV5-4 and TRBJ2-1; possible D gene TRBD2, 6 bases. Trimming left V 2 bases short and J 8 bases short, with 8 bases between. Germline values: CDR1 SGHNT, CDR2 YYREEE (reference sequence). This CDR3 is 12 amino acids long. CDR3 sequence (DNA): TGTGCCAGCAGCTTAAGGGAGGATGAGCAGTTCTTC. This encodes CASSLREDEQFF.

The V call is TRBV6-5, the J call TRBJ2-1; possibly TRBD2 for D (5 bases). The germline V and J ends were trimmed by 2 bases and 2 bases, with 10 bases remaining between them. This CDR3 comprises 15 residues. Germline V CDR1 and CDR2: MNHEY, SVGAGI. The CDR3 is CASSYQAVTYNEQFF. CDR3 DNA: TGTGCCAGCAGTTACCAAGCGGTTACCTACAATGAGCAGTTCTTC.

The genes are TRBV4-3 and TRBJ1-1; D is uncertain. From germline, CDR1 is LGHNA and CDR2 YSLEER. Deletions cut 0 bases from V and 4 bases from J, with 9 bases between. The CDR3 loop spans 14 amino acids. The DNA of the CDR3 is TGCGCCAGCAGCCAAGATTGGCGAGCCACTGAAGCTTTCTTT. Amino acid sequence: CASSQDWRATEAFF.

Within the sample, this clone is large. The chain recombines TRBV6-1 with TRBJ2-1; TRBD2 aligns across 10 bases. Per the germline V gene, CDR1 is MNHNS and CDR2 is SASEGT. With 8 bases clipped from V and 9 bases from J, the junction kept 7 bases outside the gene matches. This CDR3 region has 13 residues. CDR3 in DNA: TGTGCCAGCCAGCTAGCGGGAGCCGGTGAGCAGTTCTTC. Protein: CASQLAGAGEQFF.

This chain uses TRBV5-1 with TRBJ2-2; D uncertain. The germline V gene has CDR1 SGHRS and CDR2 YFSETQ. The length of the CDR3 is 13 residues. V was trimmed by 0 bases and J by 8 bases, leaving 8 bases between them. CDR3: CASSLAQRGELFF. Written as DNA, the CDR3 is TGCGCCAGCAGCTTGGCCCAAAGGGGGGAGCTGTTTTTT.

The sample holds a few counts of this clone. The CDR3 DNA reads as TGCGCCAGCAGCCAAGATCAGGAGATCACAGATACGCAGTATTTT. Protein sequence: CASSQDQEITDTQYF. The gene calls are TRBV4-1 and TRBJ2-3, with no clear D. The V and J ends lost 0 bases and 2 bases respectively, with 9 bases between them. The CDR3 contains 15 residues. The germline CDR1 and CDR2 sequences are MGHRA and YSYEKL.

J is TRBJ2-7 and V is TRBV11-2; 10 bases align to TRBD2. Germline trimming cut 4 bases from V and 2 bases from J; bases unmatched to any gene: 8. CDR1 SGHAT and CDR2 FQNNGV come from the germline V gene. The CDR3 extends over 16 amino acids. The CDR3 DNA sequence: TGTGCCAGCAGCTACCCCGAAGCGGGAGGGCCCTACGAGCAGTACTTC. Translation: CASSYPEAGGPYEQYF.

The rearrangement links TRBV19 to TRBJ2-7; D is uncertain. Trimming shortened V by 6 bases and J by 1 base, and 4 bases separated the two germline ends. The germline V gene has CDR1 LNHDA and CDR2 SQIVND (reference sequence). The CDR3 length is 11 residues. The CDR3 DNA reads TGTGCCAGTAGAGATTCCTACGAGCAGTACTTC. Protein product: CASRDSYEQYF. The variable domain in full, with the rest retrieved from reference TRBV19 and TRBJ2-7, is DGGITQSPKYLFRKEGQNVTLSCEQNLNHDAMYWYRQDPGQGLRLIYYSQIVNDFQKGDIAEGYSVSREKKESFPLTVTSAQKNPTAFYLCASRDSYEQYFGPGTRLTVT.

This sequence joins TRBV12-2 and TRBJ2-3; the D segment call TRBD2 is taken from the table without a DNA check. TRBV12-2 is listed as a pseudogene. The CDR3 consists of 14 residues. CDR3 sequence reads: CASRFAGPTDTQYF. Written as DNA, the CDR3 is TGTGCAAGTCGCTTCGCGGGACCTACAGATACGCAGTATTTT.

This clone showed up just once. The V and J genes are TRBV6-6 and TRBJ2-5, with D unclear. V lost 6 bases to trimming and J lost 4 bases, with 9 bases between them. CDR1 is MNHNY and CDR2 is SVGAGI in the germline V gene (reference sequence). The CDR3 sequence is 12 residues long. As DNA, the CDR3 is TGTGCCAGCAGAGTAGGGCTAGAGACCCAGTACTTC. Protein: CASRVGLETQYF.

In its sample, this clone was seen once. The J gene is TRBJ2-1, the V gene TRBV29-1, with D possibly called TRBD1 or TRBD2 (5 bases each). Germline V CDR1 and CDR2: SQVTM, ANQGSEA. This CDR3 region has 14 residues. Trimming removed 7 bases at V and 5 bases at J, with 18 bases between. The CDR3 loop reads CSAPYPGTHNEQFF. The CDR3 DNA sequence: TGCAGCGCCCCTTACCCCGGGACCCACAATGAGCAGTTCTTC.